This T cell receptor beta chain was captured in a study of cytomegalovirus exposure and HLA in healthy donors. Study context: Researchers found that roughly 77% of a few hundred genotyped donors fell within the Caucasian-associated ancestry cluster. General study findings and limits: Later analysis demonstrated an association between a missense DCLRE1C variant and TCR beta V- and J-gene trimming. A later analysis reported that several of the most significant clusters appeared to be linked to common viral pathogens, among them Epstein-Barr virus.

This clone has more than one count but fewer than ten. Its target is unknown. Trimming shortened V by 0 bases and J by 5 bases, and 7 bases separated the two germline ends. The CDR3 covers 13 residues. CDR1 LGHNA and CDR2 YSLEER come from the germline V gene. PCR amplification relied on 60 Vbeta primers (plus 13 Jbeta primers). Sequencing was performed with immunoSEQ multiplex PCR; in TCRdb, only in-frame clones are kept and a portion is missing. The sample has some 80,000 clones, approximately 78% seen once. This clonotype originated in a man aged 35-49 years in good health and CMV-seronegative. The sample consisted of PBMCs. The genes are TRBV4-3 and TRBJ1-2, with D possibly being TRBD1 (6 bases). CDR3 amino acids: CASSQDTGYGYTF. The CDR3 DNA is TGCGCCAGCAGCCAAGATACAGGGTATGGCTACACCTTC.